This T cell receptor (beta chain) was captured in a study of blood T cell repertoires in COVID-19. About the research overall: Acute-phase and convalescent COVID-19 samples originated in the United States, Italy and Spain. T cells, B-cell-depleted T cells, or PBMCs provided the cDNA or gDNA that served as material.

In the study's own analysis: Estimated nucleated cell counts came from reference gene primer amplification. Repertoires were generated with immunoSEQ multiplex PCR, while TCRdb's copy carries only in-frame clones and drops some. V and J calls and clone size come straight from that table; D and trimming were deduced from the DNA. Of approximately 300,000 clones detected, 90% appear once; the ten largest clones hold around 3.5%. This clone was counted once. With 6 bases removed from V and 2 bases from J, the gap between germline ends came to 17 bases. This CDR3 spans 16 amino acids. Germline loops: CDR1 SNHLY, CDR2 FYNNEI.

The sequencing sample was made of peripheral blood. The origin of this receptor is a woman between 40 and 55 years old with acute or convalescent COVID-19. The chain has TRBV2 and TRBJ1-5, with D possibly matching TRBD1 (6 bases). CDR3 region: CASRLQTGFGNQPQHF. The CDR3 region has the DNA TGTGCCAGCAGACTTCAGACAGGTTTCGGCAATCAGCCCCAGCATTTT. The whole variable domain, remainder taken from reference TRBV2 and TRBJ1-5, is EPEVTQTPSHQVTQMGQEVILRCVPISNHLYFYWYRQILGQKVEFLVSFYNNEISEKSEIFDDQFSVERPDGSNFTLKIRSTKLEDSAMYFCASRLQTGFGNQPQHFGDGTRLSIL.